This TCR beta chain emerged from a study of OX40 agonist ivuxolimab in advanced cancers. Study summary: Hepatocellular carcinoma, melanoma, renal cell or head and neck cancer affected the dose-escalation patients. One patient with hepatocellular carcinoma and two with cutaneous melanoma, three in all, had partial responses. Among those enrolled, mean age was around 55 years (range about 20 to 79) and about 79% were male.

Generated by immunoSEQ multiplex PCR, the TCRdb table keeps only in-frame clones and is missing some. The sample gives roughly 32,000 clones, approximately 78% of which show up once; roughly 2.5% is in the top ten. Trimming stripped 6 bases from V and 4 bases from J, with 15 bases between. The CDR3 length is 15 residues. Looked up from germline, CDR1 is MNHEY and CDR2 is SVGAGI. As concerns this clone: As yet, its antigen is unknown.

Study observations and caveats: Expanded clones tended on average to be more numerous among CD8+ T cells than CD4+.

This sequence originates from an adult with an advanced solid tumor such as melanoma, head and neck, liver or kidney cancer. The input for sequencing was CD4+ or CD8+ T cells sorted from blood, taken in a trial of the OX40 agonist ivuxolimab. The chain carries TRBV6-5 and TRBJ2-2, with D possibly TRBD1 on 6 matching bases. The CDR3 reads CASRFDGGGTGELFF. The CDR3 DNA follows: TGTGCCAGCAGGTTTGATGGGGGCGGCACCGGGGAGCTGTTTTTT.